This T cell receptor (beta chain) was observed in a study of blood T cells in healthy people across ages. With regard to this clonotype: The antigen is unknown.

Primed by a sample-barcoded 5' primer and a J-beta primer mix, a second PCR proceeded for 7 to 11 cycles. Tags on each cDNA molecule came from a template-switch adaptor with 12 random nucleotides. MiXCR was run by TCRdb on the 5' RACE reads, yielding one entry per CDR3 protein. This sample has 1,800,000 or so distinct CDR3 sequences, with roughly 43% found just once. Roughly 10 milliliters of peripheral blood were drawn from each donor. General study results and limits: A strong correlation was seen between TCR beta diversity and naive T cell percentage. CMV status of donors was unknown, possibly confounding expanded clonotype changes.

The sequencing input was blood. The origin of this receptor is a human donor in good health.

CDR3 DNA: TGCGCCAGCAGGCGTACAGGGGGCCGCACAGATACGCAGTATTTT. Amino acids: CASRRTGGRTDTQYF. J is TRBJ2-3 and V is TRBV5-1, with 9 bases aligning to TRBD1. CDR1 and CDR2 (germline): SGHRS, YFSETQ. V was pared by 5 bases and J by 1 base, with 5 bases of the junction left unmatched. This CDR3 is 15 amino acids long.